A selection of T cell receptor beta chains follows, all from one sample in a study of blood T cell repertoires in COVID-19. Method: immunoSEQ multiplex PCR; TCRdb's copy keeps in-frame clones and lacks some. In the table there are hundreds of thousands of clones, 70% to 90% of which are singletons. Sequences were obtained from peripheral blood. The source is a human donor in a cohort sampled during active COVID-19. Each CDR3 is given without its conserved first and last residue.

V	J	CDR3
TRBV20-1	TRBJ1-3	SAPIVNTIY
TRBV24-1	TRBJ2-5	ATSDLSETQY
TRBV5-1	TRBJ1-5	ASSLELNQPQH
TRBV24-1	TRBJ2-2	ATSAAVGSLNTGELF
TRBV30	TRBJ1-2	AWGAAGANYGYT
TRBV28	TRBJ1-4	ASSPESPGGDEKLF
TRBV7-2	TRBJ2-2	ASAIGTTINTGELF
TRBV3-1/TRBV3-2	TRBJ2-3	ASSQEGPSDTQY
TRBV12-5	TRBJ2-3	ASGRTSGTDTQY
TRBV7-2	TRBJ2-7	ASSPGRVEQY
TRBV24-1	TRBJ1-4	ATSDGLVEKLF
TRBV10-2	TRBJ1-2	ASSDFLKGDYGYT
TRBV12-3/TRBV12-4	TRBJ2-7	ASRSTGVYEQY
TRBV6-5	TRBJ2-2	ASDDWDRGTGELF
TRBV6-1	TRBJ1-2	ASSEVWTGRGGYT
TRBV10-2	TRBJ2-7	ASRTGYHEQY
TRBV15	TRBJ2-6	ATSRGGRLALVSSGANVLT
TRBV30	TRBJ2-5	AWSPSRTSVQGTQY
TRBV9	TRBJ1-3	ASSARQGAESGNTIY
TRBV10-2	TRBJ1-2	ASSESGGYGYT
TRBV2	TRBJ2-5	ASRAAEGETQY
TRBV19	TRBJ1-2	ASSPQTGKNGYT
TRBV5-5	TRBJ2-1	ASSPGQEKNEQF
TRBV21-1	TRBJ1-2	ASSKVPGQGFTYGYT
TRBV5-6	TRBJ2-7	ASSLGAGAGGRYEQY
TRBV18	TRBJ1-1	ASSKISFTEAF
TRBV5-4	TRBJ1-2	ASSLGPTGNNYGYT
TRBV7-6	TRBJ2-3	ASSLRGLSMDTQY
TRBV27	TRBJ2-7	ASSLAGSRYEQY
TRBV5-1	TRBJ2-7	ASSLLDNSYEQY
TRBV11-2	TRBJ1-2	ASSFAGDYGYT
TRBV5-6	TRBJ1-2	ASKGAGDTANYGYT
TRBV5-1	TRBJ2-2	ASSLSGAAGELF
TRBV5-1	TRBJ2-1	ASSFPLAEALGDEQF
TRBV5-4	TRBJ2-1	ASSHQGYNEQF
TRBV9	TRBJ2-7	ASSTLGQHYEQY
TRBV6-1	TRBJ2-5	ASSESWGDWETQY
TRBV24-1	TRBJ1-1	ATSDIRQGLMNTEAF
TRBV6-1	TRBJ1-5	ASSPPRDRNQPQH
TRBV15	TRBJ1-2	ATSVGTASYT
TRBV5-1	TRBJ2-7	ASSRDRGRYEQY